Shown below are 31 T cell receptor beta chains from a single sample sequenced in a study of T-cell memory formation after mild COVID-19. TCRdb called the 5' RACE reads again in MiXCR, with one record for every CDR3 protein. The sample includes around 300,000 distinct CDR3 sequences, roughly an eighth of them seen just once. Sequencing used PBMCs or a T cell subset sorted from them (not recorded which). The receptors derive from a man aged 18 to 29 who had mild COVID-19 (a few samples of this study predate the infection). Cell type and time point are not known.

Only a few counts were recorded for this clonotype. The chain employs TRBV24-1 and TRBJ2-5; 10 nucleotides match TRBD1. The CDR3 runs 14 residues. The V and J ends lost 5 bases and 5 bases, in that order; junction bases with no gene match: 4. Per the germline V gene, CDR1 is KGHDR and CDR2 is SFDVKD. In DNA, the CDR3 is TGTGCCACCAGTGTGACAGGGGGCTGGGAGACCCAGTACTTC. Translation: CATSVTGGWETQYF.

This clonotype was picked up a small number of times. V is TRBV6-5 and J is TRBJ1-6; TRBD1 matches 9 bases. From germline, CDR1 is MNHEY and CDR2 SVGAGI. This CDR3 comprises 17 residues. V lost 4 bases, J lost 6 bases, and 10 bases stayed unmatched. CDR3 in amino acids: CASSFQSGTGLNSPLHF. The CDR3 DNA is TGTGCCAGCAGTTTTCAATCCGGGACAGGGCTTAATTCACCCCTCCACTTT.

This clonotype was seen only a few times. This chain connects TRBV6-6 to TRBJ1-6, with 7 bases lining up with TRBD1. This CDR3 is 13 amino acids long. J was trimmed by 6 bases and V by 8 bases; bases with no gene match: 4. CDR1 MNHNY and CDR2 SVGAGI come from the germline V gene (reference sequence). The CDR3 nucleotides read TGTGCCAGCGCCGGGACAGCTAATTCACCCCTCCACTTT. It translates to CASAGTANSPLHF.

As regards this clonotype: The DNA is left out, because the CDR3 cannot be placed on it with certainty; the CDR3 is given as TCRdb lists it. The chain recombines TRBV4-3 with TRBJ1-1; TRBD1 is the table's D call, not checked against the DNA. Germline V gives CDR1 LGHNA, CDR2 YSLEER. Termini included, the CDR3 measures 15 amino acids. CDR3 protein: CYKCETGQVVPEAFF.

The chain has TRBV29-1 and TRBJ2-1; perhaps TRBD1 as D (5 bases). Germline V gene lookup returns CDR1 SQVTM and CDR2 ANQGSEA. Trimming cost V 0 bases and J 3 bases, with 15 bases left between them. The CDR3 length is 16 residues. The DNA of the CDR3 is TGCAGCGTTGAAGATCGAGGTACAGGCAGCTACAATGAGCAGTTCTTC. Translated, it gives CSVEDRGTGSYNEQFF.

The chain couples TRBV20-1 to TRBJ2-5; TRBD2 matches 8 bases. The CDR3 contains 12 residues. Losses at the gene ends were 7 bases for V and 5 bases for J; bases not matched to a gene: 6. Looked up from germline, CDR1 is DFQATT and CDR2 is SNEGSKA (reference sequence). CDR3 sequence: CSVPGGLETQYF. CDR3 bases: TGCAGTGTCCCGGGGGGGCTGGAGACCCAGTACTTC.

The chain has TRBV12-3 or TRBV12-4 and TRBJ2-1, with D possibly being TRBD2 (7 bases). Trimming took 7 bases from V and 15 from J, leaving 31 bases between them. The CDR3 totals 16 residues. CDR3 bases: TGTGCCAGCACTATCCTCGGCAGAGAGGGGGGGTTTCCTAGGTTCTTC. This encodes CASTILGREGGFPRFF.

The chain links TRBV6-1 to TRBJ2-7; TRBD1 aligns across 8 bases. Germline V gene data show CDR1 as MNHNS and CDR2 as SASEGT. V shed 5 bases, J shed 1 base, and the junction held 7 bases outside the gene matches. CDR3 length: 15 amino acids. In DNA form, the CDR3 reads TGTGCCAGCAGTAAGACAGGGGAATTATCCTACGAGCAGTACGTC. Amino acid sequence: CASSKTGELSYEQYV.

The rearrangement joins TRBV14 to TRBJ2-4; 8 bases are shared with TRBD2. Trimming cost V 4 bases and J 1 base; bases outside gene matches: 6. The CDR3 is 16 residues long. Germline CDR1 SGHDN, CDR2 FVKESK. CDR3 in DNA: TGTGCCAGCAGCCGGGGGAGCGGGGGTGCCAAAAACATTCAGTACTTC. The encoded protein is CASSRGSGGAKNIQYF.

This clonotype was seen a handful of times. The V and J genes are TRBV19 and TRBJ1-6; TRBD1 matches at 11 bases. The junction had 4 bases not matched to a gene; V was cut back by 10 bases and J by 5 bases. CDR1 LNHDA and CDR2 SQIVND come from the germline V gene (reference sequence). The CDR3 sequence is 14 residues long. CDR3 residues: CATWTGGHNSPLHF. CDR3 DNA sequence: TGTGCCACCTGGACAGGGGGCCATAATTCACCCCTCCACTTT. Full variable domain (outside the CDR3, taken from reference TRBV19 and TRBJ1-6): DGGITQSPKYLFRKEGQNVTLSCEQNLNHDAMYWYRQDPGQGLRLIYYSQIVNDFQKGDIAEGYSVSREKKESFPLTVTSAQKNPTAFYLCATWTGGHNSPLHFGNGTRLTVT.

The CDR3 DNA sequence: TGTGCCACTCTTCGTGACAGGGCTATTGTGGATACGCAGTATTTT. It translates to CATLRDRAIVDTQYF. The chain employs TRBV6-6 and TRBJ2-3; 7 bases agree with TRBD1. The V and J ends lost 10 bases and 6 bases, in that order; junction bases with no gene match: 16. The CDR3 loop spans 15 amino acids. Germline assignment: CDR1 MNHNY and CDR2 SVGAGI (reference sequence).

This clonotype occurred once. The CDR3 nucleotides read TGTGCCAGCAGCGAAGGACTAGCGGGGGCCTACAATGAGCAGTTCTTC. Amino acids: CASSEGLAGAYNEQFF. The chain employs TRBV12-3 or TRBV12-4 and TRBJ2-1; the match to TRBD2 covers 13 bases. The V and J ends lost 6 bases and 2 bases, in that order; junction bases with no gene match: 4. The CDR3 spans 16 residues.

The sample holds many counts of this clonotype. The rearrangement joins TRBV7-2 to TRBJ1-5; D possibly corresponds to TRBD1 (5 bases). Germline CDR1 reads SGHTA; CDR2 reads FQGNSA. Trimming took 5 bases from V and 4 from J, leaving 18 bases between them. This CDR3 region has 16 residues. This chain's CDR3 is CASSPRSRELNQPQHF. The CDR3, as DNA: TGTGCCAGCAGCCCAAGAAGCAGGGAGTTGAATCAGCCCCAGCATTTT.

In its sample, this clonotype was seen a few times. The chain employs TRBV4-1 and TRBJ1-2; tentative D call: TRBD1 (5 bases). The CDR3 extends over 17 amino acids. CDR1 and CDR2 (germline): MGHRA, YSYEKL. V lost 4 bases to trimming and J lost 4 bases, with 22 bases between them. The CDR3 here is CASSRARERDLLYGYTF. DNA for the CDR3: TGCGCCAGCAGCCGAGCCCGGGAACGGGACCTACTCTATGGCTACACCTTC.

This clonotype showed up many times. V and J are TRBV7-2 and TRBJ1-6; 7 nucleotides align to TRBD1. This CDR3 has 14 residues. Germline V gene sequence: CDR1 SGHTA, CDR2 FQGNSA. V was clipped by 3 bases and J by 8 bases; unmatched bases: 4. CDR3 protein: CASSFRDSHSPLHF. The DNA for the CDR3 is TGTGCCAGCAGCTTCCGGGACAGCCATTCACCCCTCCACTTT.

The genes are TRBV27 and TRBJ2-1; tentative D call: TRBD2 (7 bases). The CDR3 totals 16 residues. Trimming cost V 6 bases and J 9 bases, with 24 bases left between them. Germline-derived CDR1 and CDR2 are MNHEY and SMNVEV (reference sequence). The CDR3 sequence: CASRLGSGGPRSEQFF. DNA for the CDR3: TGTGCCAGCAGGCTTGGTTCGGGGGGCCCAAGGAGTGAGCAGTTCTTC.

V is TRBV7-2 and J is TRBJ2-4; TRBD1 is a possible D gene (6 bases). The CDR3 has 15 amino acids. V was clipped by 3 bases and J by 6 bases, with 15 bases between them. The V gene's germline CDR1 is SGHTA and CDR2 FQGNSA. The CDR3 loop is CASSFGQPLGNIQYF. In DNA, the CDR3 is TGTGCCAGCAGCTTTGGACAGCCCTTGGGAAACATTCAGTACTTC.

As DNA, the CDR3 is TGTGCCAGCAGCTTAGGCGGGACAGGGGGTCGACTGGACTATGGCTACACCTTC. Its translation: CASSLGGTGGRLDYGYTF. The rearrangement links TRBV7-2 to TRBJ1-2; the match to TRBD1 covers 11 bases. Germline trimming cut 1 base from V and 3 bases from J; bases unmatched to any gene: 10. This CDR3 is built from 18 residues. Germline V gene lookup returns CDR1 SGHTA and CDR2 FQGNSA.

This clonotype was seen only a few times. This chain uses TRBV11-2 with TRBJ2-7; weak D call: TRBD1 (6 bases). The CDR3 consists of 12 residues. Trimming took off 5 bases at V and 4 bases at J, with 9 bases between the two ends. The germline CDR1 and CDR2 sequences are SGHAT and FQNNGV. Here the CDR3 reads CASSPQGYEQYV. CDR3 DNA sequence: TGTGCCAGCAGCCCTCAGGGGTACGAGCAGTACGTC.

This clonotype has just a few counts. This chain joins TRBV20-1 and TRBJ2-2; D might be TRBD1 or TRBD2, each matching 5 bases. Trimming stripped 0 bases from V and 4 bases from J, with 6 bases between. The CDR3 covers 13 residues. The germline gives CDR1 DFQATT, CDR2 SNEGSKA (reference sequence). In nucleotides, the CDR3 is TGCAGTGCTAGAGAGGGGGTCACCGGGGAGCTGTTTTTT. It yields the protein CSAREGVTGELFF.

This clonotype was counted only a few times. This rearrangement joins TRBV7-8 to TRBJ1-2; D is perhaps TRBD1 (5 bases). The CDR3 covers 15 residues. Between the trimmed V and J ends, which lost 4 bases and 8 bases, there was a span of 20 bases. Germline loops: CDR1 SGHVS, CDR2 FQNEAQ. CDR3 residues: CASSSDSGTSRGYTF. The CDR3 coding sequence is TGTGCCAGCAGCTCAGACTCCGGGACCTCTAGGGGCTACACCTTC.

The chain carries TRBV7-2 and TRBJ2-3, with 9 bases fitting TRBD2. Germline CDR1 SGHTA, CDR2 FQGNSA. There are 14 residues in the CDR3. V trimming: 2 bases; J trimming: 6 bases; junction bases outside the gene matches: 3. The CDR3 DNA sequence: TGTGCCAGCAGCTTACTAGCGGGGAAGGATACGCAGTATTTT. This sequence encodes CASSLLAGKDTQYF.

The CDR3 protein is CASSQGTPSNSPLHF. The DNA of the CDR3 is TGCGCCAGCAGCCAAGGGACACCGAGTAATTCACCCCTCCACTTT. This chain connects TRBV4-3 to TRBJ1-6; TRBD1 might be the D (5 bases). Germline assignment: CDR1 LGHNA and CDR2 YSLEER. The V gene lost 1 base and the J gene lost 6 bases, with 10 bases spanning the gap. The CDR3 loop spans 15 amino acids.

This clonotype was found a few times. V and J are TRBV6-5 and TRBJ1-1, with 10 bases matching TRBD1. Per germline, CDR1 MNHEY and CDR2 SVGAGI. The CDR3 runs 15 residues. With 6 bases clipped from V and 6 bases from J, the junction kept 10 bases outside the gene matches. CDR3 nucleotides: TGTGCCAGCAGGACTCGGACAGGGGGTTTCGCTGAAGCTTTCTTT. This gives the protein CASRTRTGGFAEAFF.

The rearrangement links TRBV6-6 to TRBJ2-3; D ambiguous. The CDR3 extends over 13 amino acids. V lost 7 bases and J 1 base, leaving 9 bases between the germline ends. The V gene's germline CDR1 is MNHNY and CDR2 SVGAGI (reference sequence). The chain's CDR3 is CASKRVGTDTQYF. As DNA, the CDR3 is TGTGCCAGCAAAAGGGTCGGCACAGATACGCAGTATTTT.

This clonotype occurred a few times. The rearrangement joins TRBV20-1 to TRBJ1-6, with unresolved D. This CDR3 is 16 amino acids long. Between the trimmed V and J ends, which lost 1 base and 0 bases, there was a span of 10 bases. From germline, CDR1 is DFQATT and CDR2 SNEGSKA (reference sequence). CDR3 residues: CSARAVSSSYNSPLHF. The CDR3 nucleotides are TGCAGTGCTAGAGCAGTCTCGAGCTCCTATAATTCACCCCTCCACTTT.

This rearrangement joins TRBV7-2 to TRBJ1-1; 7 bases align to TRBD1. The CDR3 sequence is 15 residues long. Germline values: CDR1 SGHTA, CDR2 FQGNSA. Trimming at V came to 5 bases and at J to 0 bases, leaving 6 bases not matched to a gene. As DNA, the CDR3 is TGTGCCAGCAGCCTGGGACAGACCATGAACACTGAAGCTTTCTTT. Translated, it gives CASSLGQTMNTEAFF.

V and J are TRBV2 and TRBJ2-3; the D gene is possibly TRBD2 (6 bases). Germline CDR1 reads SNHLY; CDR2 reads FYNNEI. V was trimmed by 7 bases and J by 2 bases, leaving 13 bases between them. The length of the CDR3 is 14 residues. CDR3 region: CASNLGGITDTQYF. The CDR3 coding sequence is TGTGCCAGCAATTTAGGAGGGATCACAGATACGCAGTATTTT.

This clonotype was detected a few times. The V and J genes are TRBV7-2 and TRBJ2-5, with D maybe TRBD1 (6 bases). This CDR3 has 15 residues. In germline, CDR1 is SGHTA, CDR2 FQGNSA. The V end lost 5 bases, the J end lost 5 bases, and 18 bases lay between the germline ends. CDR3 loop: CASSKDRAVGETQYF. The CDR3 DNA is TGTGCCAGCAGCAAGGACAGAGCGGTTGGGGAGACCCAGTACTTC.

CDR3 nucleotides: TGTGCCAGCAGCTCCCTGCGACACCGTTACAATGAGCAGTTCTTC. It is translated as CASSSLRHRYNEQFF. The gene calls are TRBV11-2 and TRBJ2-1; D is uncertain. The length of the CDR3 is 15 residues. Per the germline V gene, CDR1 is SGHAT and CDR2 is FQNNGV. V lost 4 bases and J 4 bases, leaving 14 bases between the germline ends.

V and J are TRBV7-9 and TRBJ2-7, with TRBD2 matching 8 bases. Germline V gene sequence: CDR1 SEHNR, CDR2 FQNEAQ (reference sequence). After removal of 5 bases from V and 2 bases from J, the junction contained 2 bases not matched to a gene. The CDR3 extends over 13 amino acids. The CDR3 sequence is CASSHGRAYEQYF. CDR3 sequence (DNA): TGTGCCAGCAGCCACGGGAGGGCCTACGAGCAGTACTTC.